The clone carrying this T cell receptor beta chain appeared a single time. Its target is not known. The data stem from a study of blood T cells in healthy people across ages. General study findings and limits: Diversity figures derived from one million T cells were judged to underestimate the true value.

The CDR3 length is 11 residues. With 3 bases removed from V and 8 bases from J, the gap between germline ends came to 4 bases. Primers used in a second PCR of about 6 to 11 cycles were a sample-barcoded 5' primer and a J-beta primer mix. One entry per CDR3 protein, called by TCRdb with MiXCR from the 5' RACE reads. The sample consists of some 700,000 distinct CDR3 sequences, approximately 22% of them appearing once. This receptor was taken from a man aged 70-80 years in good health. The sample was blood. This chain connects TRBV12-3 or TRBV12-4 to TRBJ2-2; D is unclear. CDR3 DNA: TGTGCCAGCAGTTTCCAGGGGGAGCTGTTTTTT. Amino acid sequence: CASSFQGELFF.